Following are 26 T cell receptor beta chains from one sample sequenced in a study of cytomegalovirus exposure and HLA in healthy donors. The PCR made use of 60 Vbeta and 13 Jbeta primers. Clones were sequenced by immunoSEQ multiplex PCR, and TCRdb holds only the in-frame ones, with some missing. The data show some 200,000 clones, roughly 80% seen once. The sample was PBMCs. These receptors all stem from a man aged 40-55 years in good health and CMV-seropositive.

Only a few counts were recorded for this clone. The chain employs TRBV19 and TRBJ2-1; 11 bases align to TRBD1. After removal of 9 bases from V and 6 bases from J, the junction contained 7 bases not matched to a gene. CDR3 length: 14 residues. The V gene's germline CDR1 is LNHDA and CDR2 SQIVND (reference sequence). In nucleotides, the CDR3 is TGTGCCAGCGGTGGACAGGGGGCGCGCAATGAGCAGTTCTTC. Its translation is CASGGQGARNEQFF.

The V call is TRBV7-3, the J call TRBJ1-2; possible D gene TRBD1, 5 bases. Germline V gene sequence: CDR1 SGHTA, CDR2 FQGTGA. This CDR3 comprises 11 residues. V was clipped by 5 bases and J by 8 bases, with 9 bases between them. The CDR3 reads CASSGGWGYTF. The CDR3 DNA sequence: TGTGCCAGCAGCGGGGGGTGGGGCTACACCTTC.

This clone was counted only a few times. Given a much more abundant clone one base away, this may be a read error. The genes are TRBV27 and TRBJ2-1; 9 bases agree with TRBD1. The CDR3 extends over 14 amino acids. CDR1 is MNHEY, CDR2 SMNVEV, per germline (reference sequence). V dropped 4 bases and J dropped 7; count of bases not matched to a gene: 5. The DNA of the CDR3 is TGTGCCAGCAGTTCCGGGACAGGGCAAAATGAGCAGTTCTTC. Translating gives CASSSGTGQNEQFF.

The chain has TRBV7-3 and TRBJ2-7; maybe TRBD1 (7 bases). Deletions cut 5 bases from V and 2 bases from J, with 13 bases between. This CDR3 is built from 14 residues. The germline CDR1 and CDR2 sequences are SGHTA and FQGTGA. The DNA for the CDR3 is TGTGCCAGCAGCCGCGGGACAGCCCCCTACGAGCAGTACTTC. It translates to CASSRGTAPYEQYF.

This chain joins TRBV7-8 and TRBJ2-1, with a weak D call TRBD2 (5 bases). Germline CDR1 SGHVS, CDR2 FQNEAQ. The CDR3 is 15 amino acids. The germline V and J ends were trimmed by 1 base and 8 bases, with 15 bases remaining between them. The chain's CDR3 is CASSLVVASLDEQFF. CDR3 DNA: TGTGCCAGCAGCTTAGTGGTAGCGAGCCTGGATGAGCAGTTCTTC.

The chain carries TRBV5-1 and TRBJ2-2; D is perhaps TRBD1 (6 bases). The germline V gene has CDR1 SGHRS and CDR2 YFSETQ. The CDR3 sequence is 13 residues long. Trimming stripped 7 bases from V and 4 bases from J, with 11 bases between. This CDR3 reads CASFLTGTGELFF. CDR3 coding DNA: TGCGCCAGCTTTCTGACAGGCACCGGGGAGCTGTTTTTT. The complete variable domain, with remaining parts taken from reference TRBV5-1 and TRBJ2-2, reads KAGVTQTPRYLIKTRGQQVTLSCSPISGHRSVSWYQQTPGQGLQFLFEYFSETQRNKGNFPGRFSGRQFSNSRSEMNVSTLELGDSALYLCASFLTGTGELFFGEGSRLTVL.

The gene calls are TRBV9 and TRBJ2-1, with D possibly TRBD1 on 5 matching bases. CDR3 length equals 16 residues. Germline CDR1 is SGDLS and CDR2 is YYNGEE. Trimming pared 0 bases from V and 0 bases from J, leaving 10 bases between. Written as DNA, the CDR3 is TGTGCCAGCAGCGTAGGACAGTCGAGCTCCTACAATGAGCAGTTCTTC. Translating gives CASSVGQSSSYNEQFF.

The V gene is TRBV7-6, the J gene TRBJ2-7, with TRBD1 matching 9 bases. V lost 1 base to trimming and J lost 6 bases; unmatched junction nucleotides: 4. Germline V gene data show CDR1 as SGHVS and CDR2 as FNYEAQ. The length of the CDR3 is 14 residues. The CDR3 loop reads CASSLGTGVSEQYF. In DNA, the CDR3 is TGTGCCAGCAGCTTAGGGACAGGGGTAAGCGAGCAGTACTTC. Complete variable domain (other parts from reference TRBV7-6 and TRBJ2-7): GAGVSQSPRYKVTKRGQDVALRCDPISGHVSLYWYRQALGQGPEFLTYFNYEAQQDKSGLPNDRFSAERPEGSISTLTIQRTEQRDSAMYRCASSLGTGVSEQYFGPGTRLTVT.

The chain links TRBV7-2 to TRBJ2-5; weak D call: TRBD2 (7 bases). Trimming left V 5 bases short and J 1 base short, with 11 bases between. The CDR3 extends over 14 amino acids. CDR1 is SGHTA, CDR2 FQGNSA, per germline. As DNA, the CDR3 is TGTGCCAGCAGCCTAGGGGGGGTCCAAGAGACCCAGTACTTC. It encodes CASSLGGVQETQYF.

The chain links TRBV10-1 to TRBJ2-1; no firm D call. V lost 0 bases to trimming and J lost 2 bases, with 11 bases between them. CDR3 length: 16 amino acids. Germline assignment: CDR1 WNHNN and CDR2 SYGVQD (reference sequence). CDR3 sequence: CASSESTRFAYNEQFF. CDR3 nucleotides: TGCGCCAGCAGTGAGTCGACCAGGTTCGCCTACAATGAGCAGTTCTTC.

V is TRBV7-9 and J is TRBJ2-2; the D gene is possibly TRBD1 (5 bases). The CDR3 covers 14 residues. Germline assignment: CDR1 SEHNR and CDR2 FQNEAQ (reference sequence). V lost 1 base, J lost 4 bases, and 7 bases lay in between. In nucleotides, the CDR3 is TGTGCCAGCAGCTTAGACAGGAGCACCGGGGAGCTGTTTTTT. Translating it yields CASSLDRSTGELFF.

The chain links TRBV7-9 to TRBJ2-7; 11 bases agree with TRBD2. The ends lost 1 base at V and 5 bases at J; junction bases unmatched: 4. This CDR3 contains 15 residues. Germline CDR1 and CDR2: SEHNR and FQNEAQ (reference sequence). In DNA, the CDR3 is TGTGCCAGCAGCTTAGTTGGGACTAGCGGAGACGAGCAGTACTTC. Residues: CASSLVGTSGDEQYF. Based on the CDR3 plus reference TRBV7-9 and TRBJ2-7, the full variable domain is DTGVSQNPRHKITKRGQNVTFRCDPISEHNRLYWYRQTLGQGPEFLTYFQNEAQLEKSRLLSDRFSAERPKGSFSTLEIQRTEQGDSAMYLCASSLVGTSGDEQYFGPGTRLTVT.

CDR3 in DNA: TGTGCCAGTAGTGCCTCGACAGGGAGCGAGCAGTACTTC. Residues: CASSASTGSEQYF. This chain uses TRBV19 with TRBJ2-7; 7 bases fit TRBD1. The CDR3 covers 13 residues. Germline assignment: CDR1 LNHDA and CDR2 SQIVND (reference sequence). Germline trimming cut 5 bases from V and 6 bases from J; bases unmatched to any gene: 7.

This clone was seen once. The chain carries TRBV5-1 and TRBJ1-1; D perhaps matches TRBD1 (6 bases). Germline-derived CDR1 and CDR2 are SGHRS and YFSETQ. The CDR3 runs to 15 residues. V was pared by 4 bases and J by 0 bases, with 13 bases between. This CDR3 is CASSEQGILNTEAFF. The DNA for the CDR3 is TGCGCCAGCAGCGAGCAGGGGATATTGAACACTGAAGCTTTCTTT.

The V call is TRBV5-1, the J call TRBJ1-3; D gene uncertain. Germline V gene sequence: CDR1 SGHRS, CDR2 YFSETQ. The CDR3 length is 13 residues. Deletions cut 4 bases from V and 4 bases from J, with 9 bases between. CDR3 region: CASSGTDGNTIYF. The CDR3 nucleotides read TGCGCCAGCAGCGGCACAGACGGAAACACCATATATTTT. The variable domain in full, with the rest retrieved from reference TRBV5-1 and TRBJ1-3, is KAGVTQTPRYLIKTRGQQVTLSCSPISGHRSVSWYQQTPGQGLQFLFEYFSETQRNKGNFPGRFSGRQFSNSRSEMNVSTLELGDSALYLCASSGTDGNTIYFGEGSWLTVV.

The rearrangement links TRBV7-3 to TRBJ1-2; TRBD1 agrees at 8 bases. Germline V gives CDR1 SGHTA, CDR2 FQGTGA. Trimming took 5 bases from V and 8 from J; bases not matched to a gene: 7. The CDR3 is 13 amino acids. The CDR3 spells CASSQTGEGGYTF. The CDR3 region has the DNA TGTGCCAGCAGCCAGACAGGGGAAGGCGGCTACACCTTC.

Regarding this clone: This sample also contains other DNA sequences that code for the same CDR3. The chain is built from TRBV5-1 and TRBJ2-1; 15 bases fit TRBD2. The V gene's germline CDR1 is SGHRS and CDR2 YFSETQ. CDR3 length: 15 amino acids. Trimming removed 4 bases from V and 8 bases from J; junction bases left unmatched: 4. The CDR3 sequence is CASSPGLAGGDEQFF. The CDR3 bases are TGCGCCAGCAGCCCGGGACTAGCGGGGGGAGATGAGCAGTTCTTC.

The genes are TRBV7-2 and TRBJ1-1, with D possibly matching TRBD1 (6 bases). CDR3 size: 17 residues. Germline V lookup: CDR1 SGHTA, CDR2 FQGNSA. The germline V and J ends were trimmed by 3 bases and 11 bases, with 28 bases remaining between them. CDR3 sequence reads: CASSLLGGGYKSYRAFF. CDR3 nucleotide sequence: TGTGCCAGCAGCTTGTTGGGAGGGGGGTATAAATCTTATCGGGCTTTCTTT. Full variable domain (missing parts from reference TRBV7-2 and TRBJ1-1): GAGVSQSPSNKVTEKGKDVELRCDPISGHTALYWYRQSLGQGLEFLIYFQGNSAPDKSGLPSDRFSAERTGGSVSTLTIQRTQQEDSAVYLCASSLLGGGYKSYRAFFGQGTRLTVV.

This clone was observed a handful of times. The V gene is TRBV7-9, the J gene TRBJ2-2, with TRBD1 identical over 7 bases. Germline CDR1 and CDR2: SEHNR and FQNEAQ (reference sequence). CDR3 size: 17 residues. V trimming: 0 bases; J trimming: 4 bases; junction bases outside the gene matches: 8. The CDR3 sequence is CASSLAWQGVTTGELFF. CDR3 DNA: TGTGCCAGCAGCTTAGCTTGGCAGGGGGTTACCACCGGGGAGCTGTTTTTT.

This chain connects TRBV25-1 to TRBJ1-2; 12 bases match TRBD1. This CDR3 comprises 14 residues. The V gene's germline CDR1 is MGHDK and CDR2 SYGVNS. With V trimmed by 4 bases and J by 8 bases, 5 bases remained unmatched. CDR3: CASSVGQGARGYTF. The DNA for the CDR3 is TGTGCCAGCAGTGTGGGACAGGGGGCGCGCGGCTACACCTTC.

The V and J genes are TRBV27 and TRBJ1-5; TRBD1 matches at 7 bases. The junction had 12 bases not matched to a gene; V was cut back by 4 bases and J by 6 bases. Germline CDR1 reads MNHEY; CDR2 reads SMNVEV (reference sequence). The CDR3 spans 16 residues. The CDR3, as DNA: TGTGCCAGCAGTTCCACCCTACAGGGGAGGCTTCAGCCCCAGCATTTT. Translation gives CASSSTLQGRLQPQHF.

The chain recombines TRBV6-5 with TRBJ1-1; a weak D match, TRBD1 (5 bases). CDR1 is MNHEY and CDR2 is SVGAGI in the germline V gene. V lost 7 bases and J 1 base, leaving 16 bases between the germline ends. This CDR3 has 15 amino acids. This chain's CDR3 is CASIINWGANTEAFF. The CDR3 DNA reads as TGTGCCAGCATTATAAACTGGGGCGCGAACACTGAAGCTTTCTTT.

The CDR3 loop reads CASSLARQLSSNQPQHF. CDR3 DNA sequence: TGTGCCAGCAGCTTAGCCCGACAGTTATCGAGCAATCAGCCCCAGCATTTT. This chain links TRBV7-8 with TRBJ1-5; tentatively, D is TRBD1 (5 bases). CDR1 is SGHVS and CDR2 is FQNEAQ in the germline V gene. The CDR3 contains 17 residues. Trimming pared 0 bases from V and 1 base from J, leaving 13 bases between.

In this sample, this clone turned up many times. The identical CDR3 is also encoded by other nucleotide sequences in the sample. The gene calls are TRBV5-1 and TRBJ1-1; the match to TRBD1 covers 11 bases. The CDR3 sequence is 15 residues long. Germline-derived CDR1 and CDR2 are SGHRS and YFSETQ. The junction had 4 bases not matched to a gene; V was cut back by 0 bases and J by 6 bases. CDR3 sequence (DNA): TGCGCCAGCAGCTTGGCCGGACAGGGGGCCTCTGAAGCTTTCTTT. Its protein product is CASSLAGQGASEAFF.

A few counts support this clone. The chain employs TRBV7-6 and TRBJ2-3; 13 bases are shared with TRBD2. This CDR3 is built from 18 residues. V shed 0 bases and J 2 bases; nucleotides not matched to a gene: 5. Germline assignment: CDR1 SGHVS and CDR2 FNYEAQ. The chain's CDR3 is CASSLAKLAGGNTDTQYF. The CDR3 bases are TGTGCCAGCAGCTTAGCCAAACTAGCGGGGGGGAACACAGATACGCAGTATTTT.

The V gene is TRBV18, the J gene TRBJ1-2; perhaps TRBD1 as D (6 bases). V was pared by 0 bases and J by 4 bases, with 18 bases between. From germline, CDR1 is KGHSH and CDR2 LQKENI. The CDR3 runs 17 residues. The CDR3 region is CASSPPPPTGYLYGYTF. DNA of the CDR3: TGTGCCAGCTCACCACCACCGCCGACAGGTTATCTCTATGGCTACACCTTC. Full variable domain (rest looked up from reference TRBV18 and TRBJ1-2): NAGVMQNPRHLVRRRGQEARLRCSPMKGHSHVYWYRQLPEEGLKFMVYLQKENIIDESGMPKERFSAEFPKEGPSILRIQQVVRGDSAAYFCASSPPPPTGYLYGYTFGSGTRLTVV.